Given below is one T cell receptor beta chain in context. This record comes from a study of graft-versus-host responses after intestinal transplantation. The CDR3 is 14 amino acids. The ends were cut back, 2 bases at V and 7 bases at J, with 11 bases in the middle. CDR1 is SGHTA, CDR2 FQGTGA, per germline. The table came from immunoSEQ multiplex PCR; TCRdb's copy has only in-frame clones and leaves some out. The sample lists around 15,000 clones, 30% to 35% occurring once. This chain connects TRBV7-3 to TRBJ2-2; D is uncertain. Sequences were derived from alloreactive CD4+ T cells from a mixed lymphocyte reaction culture, sampled before intestinal transplant. Subset described: CFSE-low proliferating T cells sorted from approximately six-day pre-transplant mixed lymphocyte reaction (GvH or HvG direction). The TCR comes from a human patient who received an intestinal transplant. The CDR3 DNA reads TGTGCCAGCAGCTTAGCGCCCACTCGCGGGGAGCTGTTTTTT. Its translation: CASSLAPTRGELFF.